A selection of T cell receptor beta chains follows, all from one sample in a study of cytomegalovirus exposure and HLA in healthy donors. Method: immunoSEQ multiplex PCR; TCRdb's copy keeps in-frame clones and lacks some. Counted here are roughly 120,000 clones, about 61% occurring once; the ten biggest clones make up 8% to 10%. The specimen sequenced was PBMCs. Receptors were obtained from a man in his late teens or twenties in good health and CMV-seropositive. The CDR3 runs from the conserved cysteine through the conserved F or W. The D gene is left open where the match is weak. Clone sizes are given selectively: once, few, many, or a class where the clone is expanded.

cdr3_aa: CASSPGTGSSHTEAFF; cdr3_nt: TGCGCCAGCAGCCCTGGGACAGGGTCGTCTCACACTGAAGCTTTCTTT; d_call: TRBD1; j_call: TRBJ1-1; clone_size: NA; v_call: TRBV5-1; cdr3_length: 16
cdr3_aa: CASSLNAPLAGADTQYF; cdr3_nt: TGTGCCAGTAGCCTAAACGCACCACTAGCCGGGGCAGATACGCAGTATTTT; d_call: NA; j_call: TRBJ2-3; clone_size: few; v_call: TRBV19; cdr3_length: 17
cdr3_aa: CASSKDDRVGSYNSPLHF; cdr3_nt: TGTGCCAGCAGCAAAGACGACAGGGTAGGGTCCTATAATTCACCCCTCCACTTT; d_call: NA; j_call: TRBJ1-6; clone_size: NA; v_call: TRBV21-1; cdr3_length: 18
cdr3_aa: CAWSDRTGSEKLFF; cdr3_nt: TGTGCCTGGAGTGATCGGACAGGATCTGAAAAACTGTTTTTT; d_call: TRBD1; j_call: TRBJ1-4; clone_size: many; v_call: TRBV30; cdr3_length: 14
cdr3_aa: CASSLQHSGNTIYF; cdr3_nt: TGTGCCAGCAGCCTACAGCACTCTGGAAACACCATATATTTT; d_call: NA; j_call: TRBJ1-3; clone_size: once; v_call: TRBV11-3; cdr3_length: 14
cdr3_aa: CASNGGALAKNIQYF; cdr3_nt: TGTGCCAGCAACGGGGGGGCACTAGCCAAAAACATTCAGTACTTC; d_call: TRBD2; j_call: TRBJ2-4; clone_size: NA; v_call: TRBV2; cdr3_length: 15
cdr3_aa: CASSVTQGSADTQYF; cdr3_nt: TGTGCCAGCAGCGTTACACAGGGTTCGGCAGATACGCAGTATTTT; d_call: NA; j_call: TRBJ2-3; clone_size: NA; v_call: TRBV5-6; cdr3_length: 15
cdr3_aa: CASSFGPGGAGNTIYF; cdr3_nt: TGTGCCAGCAGCTTTGGCCCGGGTGGCGCTGGAAACACCATATATTTT; d_call: NA; j_call: TRBJ1-3; clone_size: NA; v_call: TRBV11-2; cdr3_length: 16
cdr3_aa: CASSLDEAPSGNTIYF; cdr3_nt: TGTGCCAGCAGCTTAGACGAGGCACCCTCTGGAAACACCATATATTTT; d_call: NA; j_call: TRBJ1-3; clone_size: few; v_call: TRBV7-9; cdr3_length: 16
cdr3_aa: CATSKHGGVYEQYF; cdr3_nt: TGTGCCACCAGCAAACACGGGGGGGTTTACGAGCAGTACTTC; d_call: TRBD2; j_call: TRBJ2-7; clone_size: NA; v_call: TRBV15; cdr3_length: 14
cdr3_aa: CASSLGQGDYGYTF; cdr3_nt: TGCGCCAGCAGCTTGGGACAGGGGGACTATGGCTACACCTTC; d_call: TRBD1; j_call: TRBJ1-2; clone_size: NA; v_call: TRBV5-1; cdr3_length: 14
cdr3_aa: CASSARGQGFDQPQHF; cdr3_nt: TGTGCCAGCAGCGCCCGGGGACAGGGGTTCGATCAGCCCCAGCATTTT; d_call: TRBD1; j_call: TRBJ1-5; clone_size: few; v_call: TRBV7-9; cdr3_length: 16
cdr3_aa: CASTALPGQPNEKLFF; cdr3_nt: TGTGCCAGCACTGCATTGCCGGGACAGCCTAATGAAAAACTGTTTTTT; d_call: TRBD1; j_call: TRBJ1-4; clone_size: NA; v_call: TRBV28; cdr3_length: 16
cdr3_aa: CASSLVRGPYEQYF; cdr3_nt: TGTGCCAGCAGCTTAGTGCGGGGCCCTTACGAGCAGTACTTC; d_call: NA; j_call: TRBJ2-7; clone_size: NA; v_call: TRBV11-2; cdr3_length: 14
cdr3_aa: CASSLGLPTSTDTQYF; cdr3_nt: TGCGCCAGCAGCTTGGGACTGCCGACTAGCACAGATACGCAGTATTTT; d_call: NA; j_call: TRBJ2-3; clone_size: NA; v_call: TRBV5-1; cdr3_length: 16
cdr3_aa: CASRLRQTDTQYF; cdr3_nt: TGTGCCAGCAGACTCCGACAGACTGATACGCAGTATTTT; d_call: NA; j_call: TRBJ2-3; clone_size: NA; v_call: TRBV28; cdr3_length: 13
cdr3_aa: CASTRTGGVWTEAFF; cdr3_nt: TGTGCCAGCACTCGGACAGGGGGCGTCTGGACTGAAGCTTTCTTT; d_call: TRBD1; j_call: TRBJ1-1; clone_size: NA; v_call: TRBV6-5; cdr3_length: 15
cdr3_aa: CASSWTGNTEAFF; cdr3_nt: TGCGCCAGCAGTTGGACAGGAAACACTGAAGCTTTCTTT; d_call: TRBD1; j_call: TRBJ1-1; clone_size: NA; v_call: TRBV10-1; cdr3_length: 13
cdr3_aa: CASTSVGTNTDTQYF; cdr3_nt: TGTGCCAGCACCTCGGTGGGGACAAACACAGATACGCAGTATTTT; d_call: NA; j_call: TRBJ2-3; clone_size: few; v_call: TRBV7-9; cdr3_length: 15
cdr3_aa: CASSSEGQGADEKLFF; cdr3_nt: TGTGCCAGCAGTTCCGAAGGACAGGGGGCGGATGAAAAACTGTTTTTT; d_call: TRBD1; j_call: TRBJ1-4; clone_size: NA; v_call: TRBV6-5; cdr3_length: 16
cdr3_aa: CASSLARTDRYGYTF; cdr3_nt: TGCGCCAGCAGCTTGGCCCGGACAGATCGATATGGCTACACCTTC; d_call: NA; j_call: TRBJ1-2; clone_size: NA; v_call: TRBV5-1; cdr3_length: 15
cdr3_aa: CAGGGLHQPQHF; cdr3_nt: TGTGCCGGTGGGGGGTTACATCAGCCCCAGCATTTT; d_call: NA; j_call: TRBJ1-5; clone_size: NA; v_call: TRBV19; cdr3_length: 12
cdr3_aa: CASSVSGHTDTQYF; cdr3_nt: TGTGCCAGCAGTGTTAGCGGGCACACAGATACGCAGTATTTT; d_call: TRBD2; j_call: TRBJ2-3; clone_size: NA; v_call: TRBV6-4; cdr3_length: 14
cdr3_aa: CASSHGGTDTQYF; cdr3_nt: TGTGCCAGCAGCCACGGGGGCACAGATACGCAGTATTTT; d_call: NA; j_call: TRBJ2-3; clone_size: few; v_call: TRBV4-2; cdr3_length: 13
cdr3_aa: CASYRGPDLAKNIQYF; cdr3_nt: TGTGCCAGTTACAGGGGTCCCGACTTAGCCAAAAACATTCAGTACTTC; d_call: TRBD1; j_call: TRBJ2-4; clone_size: NA; v_call: TRBV2; cdr3_length: 16
cdr3_aa: CASSRDRFLYGYTF; cdr3_nt: TGTGCCAGCAGTCGGGACAGGTTCCTCTATGGCTACACCTTC; d_call: TRBD1; j_call: TRBJ1-2; clone_size: NA; v_call: TRBV28; cdr3_length: 14
cdr3_aa: CARSLSDREFSSYNEQFF; cdr3_nt: TGTGCCAGAAGCTTATCGGACAGGGAGTTTTCCTCCTACAATGAGCAGTTCTTC; d_call: TRBD1; j_call: TRBJ2-1; clone_size: NA; v_call: TRBV5-3; cdr3_length: 18
cdr3_aa: CASSFGAGKDTQYF; cdr3_nt: TGCGCCAGCAGCTTCGGAGCGGGGAAAGATACGCAGTATTTT; d_call: TRBD2; j_call: TRBJ2-3; clone_size: few; v_call: TRBV5-1; cdr3_length: 14
cdr3_aa: CASSSHDGGRQTQYF; cdr3_nt: TGTGCCAGCAGCTCACACGACGGGGGGCGGCAGACCCAGTACTTC; d_call: NA; j_call: TRBJ2-5; clone_size: NA; v_call: TRBV7-9; cdr3_length: 15
cdr3_aa: CASRTGNTEAFF; cdr3_nt: TGTGCCAGTAGGACAGGGAACACTGAAGCTTTCTTT; d_call: NA; j_call: TRBJ1-1; clone_size: NA; v_call: TRBV19; cdr3_length: 12
cdr3_aa: CASSFINYEQYF; cdr3_nt: TGTGCCAGCAGCTTTATAAACTACGAGCAGTACTTC; d_call: NA; j_call: TRBJ2-7; clone_size: few; v_call: TRBV7-9; cdr3_length: 12
cdr3_aa: CAWSSRAGNTIYF; cdr3_nt: TGTGCCTGGAGTAGCAGGGCTGGAAACACCATATATTTT; d_call: NA; j_call: TRBJ1-3; clone_size: NA; v_call: TRBV30; cdr3_length: 13
cdr3_aa: CAWSLIQGYEQYF; cdr3_nt: TGTGCCTGGAGTCTAATACAGGGATACGAGCAGTACTTC; d_call: NA; j_call: TRBJ2-7; clone_size: few; v_call: TRBV30; cdr3_length: 13
cdr3_aa: CASSELAGGPTDTQYF; cdr3_nt: TGTGCCAGCAGCGAACTAGCGGGGGGCCCCACAGATACGCAGTATTTT; d_call: TRBD2; j_call: TRBJ2-3; clone_size: NA; v_call: TRBV7-3; cdr3_length: 16
cdr3_aa: CASSEEASGSYEQYF; cdr3_nt: TGTGCCAGCAGTGAAGAGGCTAGCGGATCCTACGAGCAGTACTTC; d_call: TRBD2; j_call: TRBJ2-7; clone_size: NA; v_call: TRBV6-1; cdr3_length: 15
cdr3_aa: CASSPGTSGGAGNEQFF; cdr3_nt: TGTGCCAGCAGTCCAGGGACTAGCGGGGGGGCAGGCAATGAGCAGTTCTTC; d_call: TRBD2; j_call: TRBJ2-1; clone_size: NA; v_call: TRBV28; cdr3_length: 17
cdr3_aa: CASSIDGPGGYTF; cdr3_nt: TGTGCCAGTAGTATAGATGGGCCTGGGGGCTACACCTTC; d_call: NA; j_call: TRBJ1-2; clone_size: NA; v_call: TRBV19; cdr3_length: 13
cdr3_aa: CASSLAPWVAGGFYNEQFF; cdr3_nt: TGTGCCAGCAGCTTAGCTCCCTGGGTAGCGGGGGGGTTCTACAATGAGCAGTTCTTC; d_call: TRBD2; j_call: TRBJ2-1; clone_size: few; v_call: TRBV7-2; cdr3_length: 19
cdr3_aa: CASQAIGLLTDTQYF; cdr3_nt: TGTGCCAGCCAGGCGATTGGACTTCTCACAGATACGCAGTATTTT; d_call: NA; j_call: TRBJ2-3; clone_size: few; v_call: TRBV2; cdr3_length: 15
cdr3_aa: CASSPGGGLNTEAFF; cdr3_nt: TGTGCCAGCTCACCCGGGGGGGGACTGAACACTGAAGCTTTCTTT; d_call: NA; j_call: TRBJ1-1; clone_size: NA; v_call: TRBV18; cdr3_length: 15
cdr3_aa: CASSLSKGVGTEAFF; cdr3_nt: TGTGCCAGCAGTTTATCGAAGGGAGTGGGCACTGAAGCTTTCTTT; d_call: NA; j_call: TRBJ1-1; clone_size: NA; v_call: TRBV27; cdr3_length: 15
cdr3_aa: CAIQRGLGGNQPQHF; cdr3_nt: TGTGCCATCCAAAGGGGGCTCGGTGGCAATCAGCCCCAGCATTTT; d_call: TRBD1; j_call: TRBJ1-5; clone_size: NA; v_call: TRBV6-1; cdr3_length: 15
cdr3_aa: CASTPRDTNLPPLHF; cdr3_nt: TGTGCCAGCACCCCGAGGGACACGAACCTGCCACCCCTCCACTTT; d_call: NA; j_call: TRBJ1-6; clone_size: NA; v_call: TRBV7-2; cdr3_length: 15
cdr3_aa: CASRPEGAGGYTF; cdr3_nt: TGTGCCAGCAGGCCCGAGGGGGCGGGGGGCTACACCTTC; d_call: TRBD1; j_call: TRBJ1-2; clone_size: NA; v_call: TRBV6-1; cdr3_length: 13
cdr3_aa: CASRNSGGSYNEQFF; cdr3_nt: TGTGCCAGCAGGAATAGCGGGGGGTCCTACAATGAGCAGTTCTTC; d_call: TRBD2; j_call: TRBJ2-1; clone_size: NA; v_call: TRBV2; cdr3_length: 15
cdr3_aa: CASSSLAGTSNTGELFF; cdr3_nt: TGTGCCAGCAGCTCCCTAGCGGGAACATCGAACACCGGGGAGCTGTTTTTT; d_call: TRBD2; j_call: TRBJ2-2; clone_size: NA; v_call: TRBV5-4; cdr3_length: 17
cdr3_aa: CSVLFVQGRQETQYF; cdr3_nt: TGCAGCGTCCTTTTTGTCCAGGGGCGGCAAGAGACCCAGTACTTC; d_call: NA; j_call: TRBJ2-5; clone_size: NA; v_call: TRBV29-1; cdr3_length: 15
cdr3_aa: CASSLNRDRLTDTQYF; cdr3_nt: TGTGCCAGCAGCTTAAACCGGGACAGGCTTACAGATACGCAGTATTTT; d_call: TRBD1; j_call: TRBJ2-3; clone_size: NA; v_call: TRBV11-2; cdr3_length: 16
cdr3_aa: CASRSLVTQYF; cdr3_nt: TGTGCCAGCAGGTCCCTCGTTACGCAGTATTTT; d_call: NA; j_call: TRBJ2-3; clone_size: NA; v_call: TRBV6-5; cdr3_length: 11
cdr3_aa: CASRGDSYEQYF; cdr3_nt: TGTGCCAGCAGGGGGGACAGTTACGAGCAGTACTTC; d_call: TRBD1; j_call: TRBJ2-7; clone_size: few; v_call: TRBV27; cdr3_length: 12
cdr3_aa: CASSLVGPPNEKLFF; cdr3_nt: TGCGCCAGCAGCCTAGTTGGCCCCCCTAATGAAAAACTGTTTTTT; d_call: NA; j_call: TRBJ1-4; clone_size: NA; v_call: TRBV5-1; cdr3_length: 15
cdr3_aa: CASTEGGKNEKLFF; cdr3_nt: TGCGCCAGCACCGAGGGAGGGAAAAATGAAAAACTGTTTTTT; d_call: NA; j_call: TRBJ1-4; clone_size: NA; v_call: TRBV5-1; cdr3_length: 14
cdr3_aa: CASSEVGLNTEAFF; cdr3_nt: TGTGCCAGCAGTGAAGTGGGCCTGAACACTGAAGCTTTCTTT; d_call: NA; j_call: TRBJ1-1; clone_size: NA; v_call: TRBV2; cdr3_length: 14
cdr3_aa: CSVRIEKLFF; cdr3_nt: TGCAGCGTTCGTATTGAAAAACTGTTTTTT; d_call: NA; j_call: TRBJ1-4; clone_size: NA; v_call: TRBV29-1; cdr3_length: 10